The 26 T cell receptor beta chains listed next were all sequenced from one sample in a study of T-cell reconstitution after alpha-beta-depleted transplantation in children. Unique molecular identifiers were incorporated when the TCRbeta library was constructed. TCRdb re-called the PCR reads through MiXCR, storing one row per CDR3 protein. Seen here are around 580,000 distinct CDR3 sequences, more than 20% observed once, and the top ten hold roughly 15%. Sequenced material: PBMCs, mostly from graft donor cells, taken 360 days after TCRalphabeta/CD19-depleted stem cell transplant. These receptors all come from a boy under two years old who had a stem cell transplant for acute myeloid leukemia, so the T cells may come from the graft donor.

At least ten counts were recorded for this clonotype. The rearrangement links TRBV21-1 to TRBJ2-6; the table's D call, TRBD1, has no DNA check behind it. TRBV21-1 is reported as a pseudogene. The CDR3 length is 19 residues. CDR3 loop: CASSNLRDKRPSGANVLTF. DNA for the CDR3: TGTGCCAGCAGCAACCTCCGGGACAAACGACCCTCTGGGGCCAACGTCCTGACTTTC.

This clonotype has more than one count but fewer than ten. The chain has TRBV4-3 and TRBJ2-5, with 12 bases fitting TRBD2. This CDR3 is 17 amino acids long. The germline V gene has CDR1 LGHNA and CDR2 YSLEER. After removal of 4 bases from V and 0 bases from J, the junction contained 6 bases not matched to a gene. CDR3 DNA sequence: TGCGCCAGCAGCCCGACTAGCGGGGGACAGTACCAAGAGACCCAGTACTTC. Translated, it gives CASSPTSGGQYQETQYF.

This clonotype was counted at least ten times. J is TRBJ2-7 and V is TRBV20-1; weak D call: TRBD2 (6 bases). Germline CDR1 is DFQATT and CDR2 is SNEGSKA (reference sequence). Trimming left V 0 bases short and J 6 bases short, with 12 bases between. The CDR3 loop spans 13 amino acids. CDR3 bases: TGCAGTGCTAGAGATCGAGTCGGGGGCGAGCAGTACTTC. It specifies CSARDRVGGEQYF.

This clonotype was recorded a few times. This chain links TRBV20-1 with TRBJ2-2, with a possible D match to TRBD2 (5 bases). CDR3 length: 15 amino acids. V lost 1 base and J 5 bases, leaving 14 bases between the germline ends. Germline lookup yields CDR1 DFQATT and CDR2 SNEGSKA (reference sequence). This chain's CDR3 is CSARVAGKGTGELFF. CDR3 sequence (DNA): TGCAGTGCTAGAGTGGCCGGGAAGGGTACCGGGGAGCTGTTTTTT.

This chain links TRBV20-1 with TRBJ2-1, with 8 bases fitting TRBD2. This CDR3 region has 16 residues. Germline V gene data show CDR1 as DFQATT and CDR2 as SNEGSKA (reference sequence). V gave up 2 bases and J gave up 4 bases; unmatched junction bases: 10. The CDR3 loop reads CSARSRLAGLYNEQFF. CDR3 sequence (DNA): TGCAGTGCTAGAAGCCGCTTAGCGGGACTTTACAATGAGCAGTTCTTC.

This clonotype came up a few times. The chain employs TRBV11-2 and TRBJ2-5; D is perhaps TRBD2 (6 bases). V dropped 4 bases and J dropped 1 base, with 25 bases sitting between them. This CDR3 comprises 19 residues. Germline CDR1 SGHAT, CDR2 FQNNGV. The CDR3, as DNA: TGTGCCAGCAGCTCCACGGTGTACACGGGACTTACATTCCAAGAGACCCAGTACTTC. Its protein product is CASSSTVYTGLTFQETQYF.

This clonotype was observed at least ten times. DNA of the CDR3: TGTGCCAGCAGCCCACGCCCCGGGCAGGGGCCCAATCAGCCCCAGCATTTT. It yields the protein CASSPRPGQGPNQPQHF. The genes are TRBV5-5 and TRBJ1-5; TRBD1 might be the D (6 bases). Germline values: CDR1 SGHKS, CDR2 YYEKEE (reference sequence). CDR3 length: 17 residues. Deletions cut 4 bases from V and 3 bases from J, with 20 bases between.

This clonotype was seen a few times. This sequence joins TRBV20-1 and TRBJ2-5, with D perhaps given as TRBD1 or TRBD2 (5 bases each). Trimming pared 0 bases from V and 5 bases from J, leaving 22 bases between. Germline V CDR1 and CDR2: DFQATT, SNEGSKA (reference sequence). The CDR3 loop spans 17 amino acids. The CDR3 sequence is CSARDQGGSGLPETQYF. CDR3 coding DNA: TGCAGTGCTAGAGATCAAGGCGGGTCGGGGCTTCCGGAGACCCAGTACTTC.

This clonotype showed up just once. In this CDR3 the conserved last residue, phenylalanine or tryptophan, is missing, so a read error is likely. The J gene is TRBJ1-4, the V gene TRBV12-3 or TRBV12-4; D unresolved. V shed 6 bases and J shed 7 bases, with 12 bases lying between them. The length of the CDR3 is 13 residues. The CDR3 reads CASSPDIGEKLFL. As DNA, the CDR3 is TGTGCCAGCAGCCCAGACATAGGTGAAAAACTGTTTCTT.

This clonotype showed up many times. The chain joins TRBV12-3 or TRBV12-4 to TRBJ1-4; 7 bases align to TRBD1. The ends lost 1 base at V and 7 bases at J; junction bases unmatched: 6. This CDR3 is built from 15 residues. The CDR3 protein is CASSLELQGGEKLFF. CDR3 DNA: TGTGCCAGCAGTTTAGAACTCCAGGGGGGTGAAAAACTGTTTTTT.

V usage is TRBV7-9 and J usage is TRBJ2-1; D uncertain. V gave up 2 bases and J gave up 10 bases, with 12 bases separating them. This CDR3 is 13 amino acids long. Germline values: CDR1 SEHNR, CDR2 FQNEAQ (reference sequence). CDR3 in DNA: TGTGCCAGCAGCTTATCCCGGGCGAGGGAGCAGTTCTTC. Residues: CASSLSRAREQFF.

V is TRBV20-1 and J is TRBJ1-4, with 9 positions matching TRBD1. The germline V gene has CDR1 DFQATT and CDR2 SNEGSKA (reference sequence). The CDR3 extends over 16 amino acids. After removal of 1 base from V and 8 bases from J, the junction contained 11 bases not matched to a gene. CDR3 protein: CSARGRTGGAREKLFF. DNA of the CDR3: TGCAGTGCTAGAGGCCGCACAGGGGGCGCTCGGGAAAAACTGTTTTTT.

This clonotype has just a few counts. The CDR3 loop reads CSAEEGSYSNQPQHF. The DNA for the CDR3 is TGCAGTGCTGAGGAGGGCAGCTATAGCAATCAGCCCCAGCATTTT. The gene calls are TRBV20-1 and TRBJ1-5; no clear D gene. CDR3 size: 15 residues. Per germline, CDR1 DFQATT and CDR2 SNEGSKA (reference sequence). The germline V and J ends were trimmed by 5 bases and 0 bases, with 14 bases remaining between them.

The chain combines TRBV11-2 with TRBJ2-3; weak D call: TRBD2 (6 bases). Germline V lookup: CDR1 SGHAT, CDR2 FQNNGV. The CDR3 extends over 16 amino acids. V gave up 0 bases and J gave up 6 bases, with 16 bases separating them. Here the CDR3 reads CASSLEFGGQSDTQYF. The CDR3 DNA reads TGTGCCAGCAGCTTAGAATTCGGGGGTCAATCGGATACGCAGTATTTT.

V gene TRBV6-5 combines with J gene TRBJ2-1, with D possibly matching TRBD2 (6 bases). CDR3 size: 14 residues. Germline CDR1 reads MNHEY; CDR2 reads SVGAGI. Trimming stripped 2 bases from V and 7 bases from J, with 12 bases between. CDR3 sequence reads: CASSYTSWANEQFF. CDR3 coding DNA: TGTGCCAGCAGTTACACTAGCTGGGCAAATGAGCAGTTCTTC.

V is TRBV20-1 and J is TRBJ2-1; 11 nucleotides match TRBD2. CDR3 length: 14 amino acids. V was pared by 4 bases and J by 3 bases, with 2 bases of the junction left unmatched. Germline V gives CDR1 DFQATT, CDR2 SNEGSKA (reference sequence). The CDR3: CSAISGGVYNEQFF. CDR3 bases: TGCAGTGCTATTAGCGGGGGGGTCTACAATGAGCAGTTCTTC.

In its sample, this clonotype was seen a few times. The chain uses TRBV27 and TRBJ1-1, with a weak D call TRBD1 (6 bases). Trimming took 5 bases from V and 0 from J, leaving 13 bases between them. Germline V gene sequence: CDR1 MNHEY, CDR2 SMNVEV (reference sequence). The CDR3 is made up of 15 amino acids. The CDR3 reads CASSLRGGVNTEAFF. The CDR3 DNA is TGTGCCAGCAGTCTAAGGGGGGGTGTGAACACTGAAGCTTTCTTT.

This clonotype appeared many times. The chain has TRBV20-1 and TRBJ1-6; D is undetermined. Per germline, CDR1 DFQATT and CDR2 SNEGSKA (reference sequence). The CDR3 extends over 15 amino acids. With 6 bases removed from V and 7 bases from J, the gap between germline ends came to 19 bases. The CDR3 nucleotides read TGCAGTGCCCAACCCAGAAGGGAGCCAAATTCACCCCTCCACTTT. Amino acids: CSAQPRREPNSPLHF.

The chain recombines TRBV5-1 with TRBJ2-5, with TRBD2 matching 12 bases. The trim removed 0 bases at V and 4 bases at J, leaving 4 bases unmatched. This CDR3 spans 16 amino acids. The germline CDR1 and CDR2 sequences are SGHRS and YFSETQ. CDR3 amino acids: CASSLVVGLAGETQYF. In nucleotides, the CDR3 is TGCGCCAGCAGCTTGGTTGTGGGACTAGCGGGAGAGACCCAGTACTTC.

This clonotype occurred a few times. This chain uses TRBV4-1 with TRBJ2-1, with no clear D. Germline CDR1 reads MGHRA; CDR2 reads YSYEKL. The CDR3 has 13 residues. Between the trimmed V and J ends, which lost 0 bases and 6 bases, there was a span of 6 bases. Here the CDR3 DNA reads TGCGCCAGCAGCCAAGATGGTAGCAATGAGCAGTTCTTC. Protein: CASSQDGSNEQFF.

The chain recombines TRBV7-9 with TRBJ2-3; D ambiguous. Trimming shortened V by 7 bases and J by 4 bases, and 15 bases separated the two germline ends. From germline, CDR1 is SEHNR and CDR2 FQNEAQ (reference sequence). The CDR3 has 14 amino acids. DNA for the CDR3: TGTGCCAGCACCCCGCGTGGGCTCGCAGATACGCAGTATTTT. This codes for CASTPRGLADTQYF.

The chain links TRBV6-2 or TRBV6-3 to TRBJ2-3, with 8 bases identical to TRBD1. The CDR3 has 15 residues. Trimming took 8 bases from V and 6 from J; bases not matched to a gene: 13. The germline V gene encodes CDR1 MNHEY and CDR2 SVGEGT. The CDR3 protein is CASLGTGRQTDTQYF. In DNA form, the CDR3 reads TGTGCCAGCCTGGGGACAGGACGCCAAACGGATACGCAGTATTTT.

This chain joins TRBV20-1 and TRBJ2-2, with D perhaps TRBD1 (5 bases). This CDR3 is 14 amino acids long. V dropped 1 base and J dropped 4 bases, with 10 bases sitting between them. The V gene's germline CDR1 is DFQATT and CDR2 SNEGSKA (reference sequence). In nucleotides, the CDR3 is TGCAGTGCTAGAGTGACAGTCTTCACCGGGGAGCTGTTTTTT. Encoded protein: CSARVTVFTGELFF.

This clonotype was counted only a few times. This rearrangement joins TRBV10-3 to TRBJ1-1; TRBD1 matches 7 bases. The V gene's germline CDR1 is ENHRY and CDR2 SYGVKD. This CDR3 comprises 12 residues. Germline trimming cut 7 bases from V and 5 bases from J; bases unmatched to any gene: 4. The CDR3 loop reads CAINDRETEAFF. The CDR3 DNA sequence: TGTGCCATCAACGACAGGGAAACTGAAGCTTTCTTT.

V usage is TRBV6-2 or TRBV6-3 and J usage is TRBJ1-2; D call uncertain. CDR1 is MNHEY, CDR2 SVGEGT, per germline. V lost 2 bases and J 8 bases, leaving 21 bases between the germline ends. This CDR3 is 16 amino acids long. For the CDR3, the DNA is TGTGCCAGCAGTTACGATCCGGGTAACGGGCTAATGGGCTACACCTTC. It is translated as CASSYDPGNGLMGYTF.

The rearrangement uses TRBV7-9 and TRBJ1-3; TRBD1 aligns across 10 bases. Germline V gene lookup returns CDR1 SEHNR and CDR2 FQNEAQ (reference sequence). This CDR3 comprises 17 residues. The V segment lost 3 bases and the J segment 2 bases; nucleotides outside the gene matches: 7. CDR3 sequence: CASSFGDRGFAGNTIYF. The CDR3, as DNA: TGTGCCAGCAGCTTCGGGGACAGGGGATTCGCTGGAAACACCATATATTTT. Looking up the rest from reference TRBV7-9 and TRBJ1-3 gives the full variable domain: DTGVSQNPRHKITKRGQNVTFRCDPISEHNRLYWYRQTLGQGPEFLTYFQNEAQLEKSRLLSDRFSAERPKGSFSTLEIQRTEQGDSAMYLCASSFGDRGFAGNTIYFGEGSWLTVV.